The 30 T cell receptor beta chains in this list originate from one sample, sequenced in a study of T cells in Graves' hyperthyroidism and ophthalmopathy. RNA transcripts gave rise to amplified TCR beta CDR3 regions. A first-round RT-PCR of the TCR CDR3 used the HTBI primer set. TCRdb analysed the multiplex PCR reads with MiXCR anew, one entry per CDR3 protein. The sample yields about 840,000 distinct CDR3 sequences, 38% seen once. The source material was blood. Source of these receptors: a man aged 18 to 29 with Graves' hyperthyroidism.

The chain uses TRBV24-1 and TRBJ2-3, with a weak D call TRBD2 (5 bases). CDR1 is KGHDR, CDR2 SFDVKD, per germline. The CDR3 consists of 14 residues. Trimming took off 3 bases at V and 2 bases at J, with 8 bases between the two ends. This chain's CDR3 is CATSDDGDTDTQYF. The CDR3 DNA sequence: TGTGCCACCAGTGATGACGGGGACACAGATACGCAGTATTTT.

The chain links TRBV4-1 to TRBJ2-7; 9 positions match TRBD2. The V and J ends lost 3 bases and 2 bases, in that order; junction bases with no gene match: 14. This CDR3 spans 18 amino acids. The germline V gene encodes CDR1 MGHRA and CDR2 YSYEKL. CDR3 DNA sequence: TGCGCCAGCAGCCAGGATTTGCTAGCGGGGAACTTAGCCTACGAGCAGTACTTC. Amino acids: CASSQDLLAGNLAYEQYF.

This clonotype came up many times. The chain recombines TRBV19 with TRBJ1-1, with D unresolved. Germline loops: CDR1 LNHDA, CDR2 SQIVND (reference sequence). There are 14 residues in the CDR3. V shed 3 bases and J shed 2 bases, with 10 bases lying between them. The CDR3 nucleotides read TGTGCCAGTAGTATGTTGACGGGAAACACTGAAGCTTTCTTT. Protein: CASSMLTGNTEAFF. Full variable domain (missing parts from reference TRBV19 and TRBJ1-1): DGGITQSPKYLFRKEGQNVTLSCEQNLNHDAMYWYRQDPGQGLRLIYYSQIVNDFQKGDIAEGYSVSREKKESFPLTVTSAQKNPTAFYLCASSMLTGNTEAFFGQGTRLTVV.

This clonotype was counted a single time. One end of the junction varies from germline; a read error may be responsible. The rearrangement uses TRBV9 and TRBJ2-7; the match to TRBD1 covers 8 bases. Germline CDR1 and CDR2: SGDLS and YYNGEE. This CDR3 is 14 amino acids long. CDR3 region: CTSSVVGQGHEQYF. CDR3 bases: TGTACCAGCAGCGTAGTTGGACAGGGCCACGAGCAGTACTTC.

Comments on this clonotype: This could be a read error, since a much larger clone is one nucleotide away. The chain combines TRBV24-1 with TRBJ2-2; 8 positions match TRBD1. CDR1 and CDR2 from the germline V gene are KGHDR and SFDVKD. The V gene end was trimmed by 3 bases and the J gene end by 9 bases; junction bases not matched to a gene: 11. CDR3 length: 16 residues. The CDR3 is CATSDHDRGFPRELFF. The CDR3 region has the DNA TGTGCCACCAGTGATCATGACAGGGGATTCCCCCGGGAGCTGTTTTTT.

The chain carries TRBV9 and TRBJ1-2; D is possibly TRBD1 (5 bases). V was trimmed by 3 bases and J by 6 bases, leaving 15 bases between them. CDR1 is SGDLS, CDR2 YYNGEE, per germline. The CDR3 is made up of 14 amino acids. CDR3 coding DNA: TGTGCCAGCAGCGCAGGAGAACAGGATGATGGCTACACCTTC. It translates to CASSAGEQDDGYTF.

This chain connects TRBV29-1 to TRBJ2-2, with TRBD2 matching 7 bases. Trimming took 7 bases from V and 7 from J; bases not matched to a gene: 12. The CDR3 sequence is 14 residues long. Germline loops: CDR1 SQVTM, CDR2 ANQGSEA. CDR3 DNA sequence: TGCAGCGCGACCGTAGCGGGCCTGGGCGGGGAGCTGTTTTTT. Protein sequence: CSATVAGLGGELFF.

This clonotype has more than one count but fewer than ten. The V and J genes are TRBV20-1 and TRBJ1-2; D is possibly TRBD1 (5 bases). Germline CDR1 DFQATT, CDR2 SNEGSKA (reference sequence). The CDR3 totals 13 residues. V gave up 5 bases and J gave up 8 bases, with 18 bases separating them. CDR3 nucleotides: TGCAGTGCTGCCCACCGGGGGGGAGAAGGCTACACCTTC. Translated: CSAAHRGGEGYTF.

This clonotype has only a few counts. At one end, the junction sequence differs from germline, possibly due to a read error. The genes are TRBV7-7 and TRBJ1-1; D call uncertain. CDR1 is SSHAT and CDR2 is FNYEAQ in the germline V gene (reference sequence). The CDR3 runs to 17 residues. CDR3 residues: CASSLIIPSSTNTEAFF. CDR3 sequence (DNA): TGTGCTAGCAGCTTAATCATCCCCAGCTCTACGAACACTGAAGCTTTCTTT.

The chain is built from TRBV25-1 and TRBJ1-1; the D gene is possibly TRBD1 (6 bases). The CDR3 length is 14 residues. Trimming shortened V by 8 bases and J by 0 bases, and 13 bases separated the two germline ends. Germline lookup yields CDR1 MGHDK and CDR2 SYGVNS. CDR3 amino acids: CASALQGLNTEAFF. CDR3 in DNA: TGTGCCAGCGCACTACAGGGCCTGAACACTGAAGCTTTCTTT.

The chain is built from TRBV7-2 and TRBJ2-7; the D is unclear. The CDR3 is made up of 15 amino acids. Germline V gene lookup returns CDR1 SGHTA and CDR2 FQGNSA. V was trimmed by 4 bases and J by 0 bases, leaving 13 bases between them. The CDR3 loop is CASSSVSGRSYEQYF. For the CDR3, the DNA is TGTGCCAGCAGCTCAGTTAGTGGGCGCTCCTACGAGCAGTACTTC.

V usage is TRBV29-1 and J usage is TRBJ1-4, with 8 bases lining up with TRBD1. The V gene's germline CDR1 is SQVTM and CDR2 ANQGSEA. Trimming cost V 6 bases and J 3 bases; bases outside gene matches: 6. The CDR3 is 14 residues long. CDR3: CSVGQGPPNEKLFF. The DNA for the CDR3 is TGCAGCGTCGGACAGGGCCCCCCTAATGAAAAACTGTTTTTT. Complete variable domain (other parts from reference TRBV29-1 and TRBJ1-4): SAVISQKPSRDICQRGTSLTIQCQVDSQVTMMFWYRQQPGQSLTLIATANQGSEATYESGFVIDKFPISRPNLTFSTLTVSNMSPEDSSIYLCSVGQGPPNEKLFFGSGTQLSVL.

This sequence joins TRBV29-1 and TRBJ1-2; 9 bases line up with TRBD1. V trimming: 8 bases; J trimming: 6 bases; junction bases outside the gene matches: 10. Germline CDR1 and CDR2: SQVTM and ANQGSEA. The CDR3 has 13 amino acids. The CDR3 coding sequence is TGCAGCTTCGAGGACAGGGGCTTTCATGGCTACACCTTC. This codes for CSFEDRGFHGYTF.

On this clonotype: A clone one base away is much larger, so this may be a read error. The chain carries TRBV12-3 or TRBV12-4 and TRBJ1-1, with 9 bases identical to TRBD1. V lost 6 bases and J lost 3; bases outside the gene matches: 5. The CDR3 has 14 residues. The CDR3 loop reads CASRDDRGYTEAFF. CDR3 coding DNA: TGTGCCAGCAGGGACGACAGGGGGTACACTGAAGCTTTCTTT.

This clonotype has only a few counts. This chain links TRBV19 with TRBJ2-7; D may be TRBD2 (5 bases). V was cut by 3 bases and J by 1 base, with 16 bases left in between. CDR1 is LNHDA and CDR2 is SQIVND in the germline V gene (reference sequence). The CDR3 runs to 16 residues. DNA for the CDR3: TGTGCCAGTAGTATTACGTTGGGGTCGGGGTCCTACGAGCAGTACTTC. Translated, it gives CASSITLGSGSYEQYF.

The DNA for the CDR3 is TGTGCCACCAGTCAACGGGCAGGGGAACAGCCCCAGCATTTT. Residues: CATSQRAGEQPQHF. The chain links TRBV24-1 to TRBJ1-5; the D gene is possibly TRBD1 (6 bases). The CDR3 contains 14 residues. CDR1 KGHDR and CDR2 SFDVKD come from the germline V gene. Trimming stripped 6 bases from V and 7 bases from J, with 15 bases between.

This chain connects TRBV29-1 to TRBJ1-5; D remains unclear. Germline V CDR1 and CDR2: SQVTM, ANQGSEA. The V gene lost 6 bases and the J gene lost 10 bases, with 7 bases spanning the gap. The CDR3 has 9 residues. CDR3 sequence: CSVSGPQHF. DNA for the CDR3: TGCAGCGTATCGGGTCCCCAGCATTTT.

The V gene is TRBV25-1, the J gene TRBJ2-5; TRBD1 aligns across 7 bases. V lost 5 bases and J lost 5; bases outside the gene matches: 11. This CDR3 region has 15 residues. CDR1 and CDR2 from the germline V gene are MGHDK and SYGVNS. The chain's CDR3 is CASSLWSGGAETQYF. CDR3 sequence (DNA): TGTGCCAGCAGTTTATGGTCAGGGGGTGCGGAGACCCAGTACTTC.

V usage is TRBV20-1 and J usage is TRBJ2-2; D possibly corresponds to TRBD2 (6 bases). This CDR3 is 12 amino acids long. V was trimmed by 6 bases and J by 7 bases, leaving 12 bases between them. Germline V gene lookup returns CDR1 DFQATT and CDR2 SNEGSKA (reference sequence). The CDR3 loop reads CSARREGGELFF. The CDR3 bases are TGCAGTGCCCGGAGGGAAGGCGGGGAGCTGTTTTTT.

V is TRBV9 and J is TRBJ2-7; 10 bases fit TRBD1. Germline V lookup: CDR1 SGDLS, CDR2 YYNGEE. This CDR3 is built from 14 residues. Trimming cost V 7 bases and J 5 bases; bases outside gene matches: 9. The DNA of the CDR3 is TGTGCCAGCCTCACCGGGACAGGGGTTGACGAGCAGTACTTC. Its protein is CASLTGTGVDEQYF.

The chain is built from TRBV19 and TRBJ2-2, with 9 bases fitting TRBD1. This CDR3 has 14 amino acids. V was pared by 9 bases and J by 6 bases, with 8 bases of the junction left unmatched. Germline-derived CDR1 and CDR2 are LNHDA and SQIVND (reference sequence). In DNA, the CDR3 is TGTGCCAGCTGGGACAGGGATAGCTCCGGGGAGCTGTTTTTT. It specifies CASWDRDSSGELFF.

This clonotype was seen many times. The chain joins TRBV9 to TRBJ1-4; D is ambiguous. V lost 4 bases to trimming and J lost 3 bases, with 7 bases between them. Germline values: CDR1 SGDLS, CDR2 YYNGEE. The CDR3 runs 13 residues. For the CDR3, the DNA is TGTGCCAGCAGCCCGAGTTCTAATGAAAAACTGTTTTTT. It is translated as CASSPSSNEKLFF.

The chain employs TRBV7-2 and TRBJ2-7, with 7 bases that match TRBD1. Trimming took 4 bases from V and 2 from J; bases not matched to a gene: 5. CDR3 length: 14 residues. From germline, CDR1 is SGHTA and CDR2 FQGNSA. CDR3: CASSYDRVAYEQYF. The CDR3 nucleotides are TGTGCCAGCAGCTATGACAGGGTGGCCTACGAGCAGTACTTC.

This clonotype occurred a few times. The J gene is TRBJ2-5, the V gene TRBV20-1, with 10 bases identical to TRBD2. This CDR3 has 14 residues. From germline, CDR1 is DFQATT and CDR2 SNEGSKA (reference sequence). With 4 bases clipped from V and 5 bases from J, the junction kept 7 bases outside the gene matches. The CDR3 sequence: CSAKAGGDLETQYF. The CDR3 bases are TGCAGTGCTAAAGCGGGGGGGGACCTCGAGACCCAGTACTTC.

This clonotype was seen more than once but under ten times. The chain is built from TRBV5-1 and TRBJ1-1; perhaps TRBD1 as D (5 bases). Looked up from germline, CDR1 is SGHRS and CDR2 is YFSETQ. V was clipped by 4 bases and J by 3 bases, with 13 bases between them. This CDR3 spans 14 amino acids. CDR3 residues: CASSPGGTHTEAFF. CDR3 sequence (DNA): TGCGCCAGCAGCCCTGGGGGGACCCACACTGAAGCTTTCTTT.

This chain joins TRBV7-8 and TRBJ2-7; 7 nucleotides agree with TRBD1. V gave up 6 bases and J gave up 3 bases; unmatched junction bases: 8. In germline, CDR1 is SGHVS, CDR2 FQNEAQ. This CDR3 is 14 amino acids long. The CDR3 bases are TGTGCCAGCAGTGGCTGGGACAGCAACTACGAGCAGTACTTC. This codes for CASSGWDSNYEQYF.

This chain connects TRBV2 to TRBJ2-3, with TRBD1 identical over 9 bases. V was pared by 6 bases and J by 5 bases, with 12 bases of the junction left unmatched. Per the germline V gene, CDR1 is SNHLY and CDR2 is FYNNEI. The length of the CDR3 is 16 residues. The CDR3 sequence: CASRSTGGAGEDTQYF. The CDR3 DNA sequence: TGTGCCAGCAGAAGTACAGGGGGCGCTGGAGAAGATACGCAGTATTTT. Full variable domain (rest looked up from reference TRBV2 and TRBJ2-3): EPEVTQTPSHQVTQMGQEVILRCVPISNHLYFYWYRQILGQKVEFLVSFYNNEISEKSEIFDDQFSVERPDGSNFTLKIRSTKLEDSAMYFCASRSTGGAGEDTQYFGPGTRLTVL.

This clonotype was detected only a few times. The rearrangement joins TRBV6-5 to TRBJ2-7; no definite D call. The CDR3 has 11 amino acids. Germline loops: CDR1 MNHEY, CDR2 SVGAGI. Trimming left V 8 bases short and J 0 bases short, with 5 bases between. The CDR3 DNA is TGTGCCAGCTGGGGCTCCTACGAGCAGTACTTC. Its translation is CASWGSYEQYF.

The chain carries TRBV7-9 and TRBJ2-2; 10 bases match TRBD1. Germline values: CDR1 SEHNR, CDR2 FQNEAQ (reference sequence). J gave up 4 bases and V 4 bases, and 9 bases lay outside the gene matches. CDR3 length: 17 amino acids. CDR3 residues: CASSSTGTGVSTGELFF. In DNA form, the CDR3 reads TGTGCCAGCAGCTCGACCGGGACAGGGGTTAGCACCGGGGAGCTGTTTTTT.

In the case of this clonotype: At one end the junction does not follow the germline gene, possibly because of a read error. In nucleotides, the CDR3 is TGTGCCAGTCGTGGGCCAGGCATTAATGGAAAACTGTTTTTT. Protein: CASRGPGINGKLFF. The J gene is TRBJ1-4, the V gene TRBV19, with D uncertain. CDR3 length equals 14 residues. The V gene's germline CDR1 is LNHDA and CDR2 SQIVND (reference sequence).